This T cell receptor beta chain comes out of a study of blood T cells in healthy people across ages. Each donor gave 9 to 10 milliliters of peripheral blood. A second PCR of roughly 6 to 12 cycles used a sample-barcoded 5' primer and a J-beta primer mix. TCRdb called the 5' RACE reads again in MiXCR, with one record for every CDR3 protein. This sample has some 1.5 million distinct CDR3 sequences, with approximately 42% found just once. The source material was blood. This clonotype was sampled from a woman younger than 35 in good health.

CDR3 region: CASSQERQGAGYTF. In DNA form, the CDR3 reads TGCGCCAGCAGCCAAGAAAGACAAGGTGCTGGCTACACCTTC. The chain is built from TRBV4-1 and TRBJ1-2; D gene unclear. The germline CDR1 and CDR2 sequences are MGHRA and YSYEKL. This CDR3 is 14 amino acids long. Trimming pared 0 bases from V and 7 bases from J, leaving 12 bases between.